The clone carrying this T cell receptor beta chain was observed many times. The antigen is not known. This entry belongs to a study of early T cells in non-severe SARS-CoV-2 infection. Overall study findings and caveats: The VDJdb matching leaned toward anti-spike CD8 responses and overlooked private and CD4 specificities.

One entry per CDR3 protein, called by TCRdb with MiXCR from the 5' RACE reads. The sample has 85,000 to 100,000 distinct CDR3 sequences, about 13% seen once. The CDR3 sequence is 13 residues long. Germline V gives CDR1 MDHEN, CDR2 SYDVKM. V was clipped by 2 bases and J by 9 bases, with 11 bases between them. Sequenced input: whole blood. This receptor was taken from an adult who was a healthcare worker with PCR-confirmed SARS-CoV-2 infection or an uninfected control (not recorded which). The chain carries TRBV28 and TRBJ1-5; D is unresolved. The CDR3 DNA reads TGTGCCAGCAGTTTAGGCCAGCCCCCGCCCCAGCATTTT. As protein: CASSLGQPPPQHF.